Following are 10 T cell receptor beta chains from one sample sequenced in a study of shared clonotypes between healthy human individuals. Data came from immunoSEQ multiplex PCR; TCRdb stores just in-frame clones and leaves some out. The sample shows about 1 million clones, roughly 80% of them seen only once. Material: memory CD4+ T cells sorted from blood. Subset described: CD45RA-negative fraction. Every receptor here comes from a man younger than 35 in good health.

This clone was seen just once. For the CDR3, the DNA is TGTGCCAGCAACGGAAGACAGGGCAATGAGCAGTTCTTC. Translating it yields CASNGRQGNEQFF. The rearrangement uses TRBV2 and TRBJ2-1, with 7 bases aligning to TRBD1. The CDR3 extends over 13 amino acids. The germline V gene encodes CDR1 SNHLY and CDR2 FYNNEI. The V and J ends lost 7 bases and 6 bases, in that order; junction bases with no gene match: 6.

The chain employs TRBV7-2 and TRBJ2-7; tentatively, D is TRBD2 (6 bases). Germline V CDR1 and CDR2: SGHTA, FQGNSA. Deletions cut 1 base from V and 2 bases from J, with 12 bases between. The CDR3 length is 15 residues. The CDR3 nucleotides read TGTGCCAGCAGCTTAGATCGTAGCGGCACCTACGAGCAGTACTTC. It is translated as CASSLDRSGTYEQYF.

The chain links TRBV5-5 to TRBJ2-1; a possible D gene is TRBD1 (5 bases). CDR1 and CDR2 from the germline V gene are SGHKS and YYEKEE (reference sequence). CDR3 length: 15 residues. V gave up 4 bases and J gave up 9 bases, with 20 bases separating them. The CDR3 spells CASSPASMGPGEQFF. The CDR3 nucleotides read TGTGCCAGCAGCCCGGCAAGTATGGGGCCGGGTGAGCAGTTCTTC. The variable domain in full, with the rest retrieved from reference TRBV5-5 and TRBJ2-1, is DAGVTQSPTHLIKTRGQQVTLRCSPISGHKSVSWYQQVLGQGPQFIFQYYEKEERGRGNFPDRFSARQFPNYSSELNVNALLLGDSALYLCASSPASMGPGEQFFGPGTRLTVL.

This rearrangement joins TRBV5-1 to TRBJ2-3; 12 positions match TRBD2. Germline CDR1 SGHRS, CDR2 YFSETQ. This CDR3 region has 17 residues. V was pared by 4 bases and J by 6 bases, with 12 bases of the junction left unmatched. As DNA, the CDR3 is TGCGCCAGCAGCCCCGCCCGGACTAGCGGGGTGGGGGATACGCAGTATTTT. Protein sequence: CASSPARTSGVGDTQYF.

The chain recombines TRBV7-2 with TRBJ1-3, with no clear D. Germline loops: CDR1 SGHTA, CDR2 FQGNSA. V was cut by 2 bases and J by 1 base, with 12 bases left in between. This CDR3 contains 16 residues. The CDR3 reads CASSLKVSGSGNTIYF. In DNA, the CDR3 is TGTGCCAGCAGCTTAAAGGTGTCTGGTTCTGGAAACACCATATATTTT.

The genes are TRBV4-1 and TRBJ2-7; D is unclear. The CDR3 has 14 residues. The germline V gene encodes CDR1 MGHRA and CDR2 YSYEKL. V lost 2 bases and J lost 2, with 10 bases in between. CDR3 DNA: TGCGCCAGCAGCCAAAACATTCCGCCCTACGAGCAGTACTTC. Its translation is CASSQNIPPYEQYF.

The rearrangement joins TRBV9 to TRBJ1-3; D is ambiguous. This CDR3 spans 14 amino acids. Trimming shortened V by 3 bases and J by 4 bases, and 11 bases separated the two germline ends. Germline V lookup: CDR1 SGDLS, CDR2 YYNGEE. CDR3 sequence (DNA): TGTGCCAGCAGCGCGCAGCGTGGAGGAAACACCATATATTTT. Translation gives CASSAQRGGNTIYF. Drawing the rest from reference TRBV9 and TRBJ1-3, the complete variable domain is DSGVTQTPKHLITATGQRVTLRCSPRSGDLSVYWYQQSLDQGLQFLIQYYNGEERAKGNILERFSAQQFPDLHSELNLSSLELGDSALYFCASSAQRGGNTIYFGEGSWLTVV.

J is TRBJ1-5 and V is TRBV19, with a tentative D call TRBD1 (5 bases). The CDR3 is made up of 14 amino acids. V was pared by 4 bases and J by 4 bases, with 11 bases between. The germline CDR1 and CDR2 sequences are LNHDA and SQIVND (reference sequence). The CDR3 coding sequence is TGTGCCAGTAGTACACTTGGGGGTAATCAGCCCCAGCATTTT. As protein: CASSTLGGNQPQHF.

The chain uses TRBV28 and TRBJ1-4; D gene ambiguous. Germline V gives CDR1 MDHEN, CDR2 SYDVKM. Deletions cut 5 bases from V and 7 bases from J, with 17 bases between. The CDR3 has 15 residues. This CDR3 reads CASSIRSRRAEKLFF. Here the CDR3 DNA reads TGTGCCAGCAGTATCAGGTCCAGGAGGGCTGAAAAACTGTTTTTT.

This chain uses TRBV5-8 with TRBJ2-7, with a tentative D call TRBD1 (5 bases). Trimming cost V 0 bases and J 0 bases, with 10 bases left between them. The CDR3 is 15 amino acids. Per the germline V gene, CDR1 is SGHTS and CDR2 is YDEGEE. The CDR3 DNA reads as TGTGCCAGCAGCTTGGGGGGCAGGGACTCCTACGAGCAGTACTTC. This codes for CASSLGGRDSYEQYF.